Listed below are T cell receptor beta chains from one sample, sequenced in a study of blood T cell repertoires in COVID-19. Clones were read by immunoSEQ multiplex PCR, and TCRdb kept only the in-frame ones, dropping some. In the table there are about 73,000 clones, roughly 80% of which are singletons. Sequenced: peripheral blood. The receptors were gathered from a human donor in a cohort sampled during active COVID-19. Each CDR3 is given with its conserved first and last residue.

v_gene,j_gene,CDR3aa
TRBV27,TRBJ2-3,CASSLGQGTGTDTQYF
TRBV9,TRBJ2-7,CASSIGTVHEQYF
TRBV5-1,TRBJ1-4,CASSPGQGLEKLFF
TRBV5-1,TRBJ2-6,CASSLTLRDRDYSGANVLTF
TRBV4-3,TRBJ2-6,CASSQVSRSGANVLTF
TRBV7-9,TRBJ2-7,CASSLEVGLGEQYF
TRBV6-4,TRBJ2-1,CASSDSSVGEQFF
TRBV5-4,TRBJ1-1,CASIQRSQGLNTEAFF
TRBV7-9,TRBJ1-6,CASSRTEISPLHF
TRBV7-7,TRBJ2-1,CASSLDGAGEQFF